Here is one TCR beta chain with its context. The specificity of this receptor is unknown. No qualities accompany the bases; no much larger clone lies one base away. From cysteine to phenylalanine, the CDR3 is 14 amino acids long. CDR3 DNA only is kept here, 42 bases in frame from base 1. V is cut by 2 bases and J by 2 bases, and the space between the germline ends is 10 bases. From a lookup of the germline V gene, CDR1 and CDR2 are SGDLS and YYNGEE. This sample is drawn from a study of T cells in Graves' hyperthyroidism and ophthalmopathy (dated by TCRdb to about 2019). Regarding the study in general: Peripheral blood samples were taken at the time of initial diagnosis, prior to any treatment. A discovery cohort of about 96 patients, 43 with Graves' ophthalmopathy and roughly 59 with stable Graves' hyperthyroidism, was used to find distinguishing TCR V-J signatures. The roughly 91 discovery patients were randomly divided into training and test sets at a 7:3 ratio. The study also compared thyroid tissue and blood T-cell repertoires from about six Graves' hyperthyroidism patients. Once sampling was done, hyperthyroidism patients were given methimazole at a starting dose of 30 mg daily, whereas ophthalmopathy patients were given high-dose intravenous methylprednisolone. The paper describes TCR Vbeta CDR3 sequencing of 120 to 150 peripheral blood samples, made up of 43 ophthalmopathy patients, roughly 75 hyperthyroidism patients and some 17 progressor patients. Prospective prediction of ophthalmopathy was tested in an independent validation cohort consisting of fewer than 20 hyperthyroidism patients and some 16 patients who later progressed to ophthalmopathy. The study at large found these results: A model built on a 13 V-J signature distinguished ophthalmopathy from stable hyperthyroidism, reaching approximately 89% sensitivity and 81.08% specificity in cross-validation and 80%/75% in testing. In validation, progression to ophthalmopathy was predicted by the model with approximately 67% sensitivity and approximately 78% specificity, a median of roughly six months before onset. Most expanded thyroid clonotypes (frequency above 0.001) were also detected in blood, suggesting blood repertoires may reflect thyroid immune responses. No statistical method was used to set the sample size in advance, and investigators knew the group allocation.

The TCR beta CDR3 regions were amplified from RNA transcripts. For the first round of RT-PCR on the TCR CDR3, the HTBI primer set was used together with the Qiagen OneStep RT-PCR kit. A second multiplex PCR round built the libraries, followed by size selection and purification. Libraries were sequenced paired-end with 100 bp reads on an Illumina HiSeq2000. The authors' analysis ran thus. SOAPnuke was used to process the raw data, throwing out any read that contained adapters or uncalled bases, had a mean Phred below 15, or lacked an exact constant-primer or identifier match. High-quality paired reads were merged using COPE v1.2.5, and each unique nucleotide sequence was defined as a clonotype. MiTCR v1.1 was used to align clonotypes to the IMGT TRBV, TRBD and TRBJ reference segments. Only V-J combinations with frequency above 0.0001, covering roughly 99% of repertoires, were analysed. A TCS score was defined as the ratio between F50 (clonal expansion) and ExV (chaos), using BLOSUM62-based TCRdist between CDR3 peptides within each V-J. Welch's t-statistics and random forest reduced just over 500 V-J features to 13, which were used in a naive Bayes classifier (R e1071). TCRdb ran its own pipeline on the public reads, namely fastp trimming at Q25 and MiXCR clone calling, and kept in-frame beta chains. All rows with the same CDR3 protein become a single entry with the most common DNA and genes. These V and J calls derive from TCRdb rather than the authors' analysis. This sample holds hundreds of thousands of distinct CDR3 sequences; roughly 20% were observed only once. The ten largest clones represent under 35% of the sample.

In the ophthalmopathy patients, disease was moderately to severely active, with a Clinical Activity Score of 3 or more, a NOSPECS grade of 4 or more, and a duration of less than 3 months. Exclusion was applied to patients with uncontrolled infections, other autoimmune diseases, pregnancy or lactation. Diagnoses were established on the basis of clinical symptoms, serum thyroxine and TRAb, thyroid ultrasound, and orbital computed tomography. PBMCs were separated from 7.5 to 10 ml of fresh peripheral blood using Ficoll-Paque density gradient centrifugation. Total RNA was extracted using Trizol reagent, and RNA quality was assessed on an Agilent 2100 Bioanalyzer.

The sequencing sample was made of blood. This sequence uses TRBV9 and TRBJ2-5, with the D gene call left open. The origin of this receptor is a man aged 30-40 years with Graves' ophthalmopathy. The nucleotide sequence reads as follows: TGTGCCAGCAGCGTCAGTGGGTCTCAAGAGACCCAGTACTTC. It encodes CASSVSGSQETQYF.